This TCR beta chain derives from a study of immune characterization of retroperitoneal liposarcoma. This clonotype was counted a few times. Trimming cost V 2 bases and J 5 bases; bases outside gene matches: 7. Germline CDR1 reads MNHNY; CDR2 reads SVGAGI (reference sequence). The CDR3 has 16 residues. TCRdb fed the PCR reads into MiXCR, producing one record per CDR3 protein. The data show 8,500 to 11,000 distinct CDR3 sequences, roughly 25% seen once. This TCR was recovered from a female donor with retroperitoneal liposarcoma. The genes are TRBV6-6 and TRBJ1-2; 11 nucleotides align to TRBD1. The sample taken for sequencing was tumor tissue. The CDR3 DNA reads TGTGCCAGCAGTTACACTAGGACAGGGGGCGGATATGGCTACACCTTC. Protein product: CASSYTRTGGGYGYTF.